This T cell receptor beta chain originates from a study of CD8 T cells in ankylosing spondylitis. The study, taken as a whole, reports: Reports say disease-linked clones showed up significantly more in matched ankylosing spondylitis synovial fluid. Roughly 8 highly homologous variants formed a TCR beta motif that appeared characteristic of ankylosing spondylitis blood.

Notes on this clonotype: Its specificity is unknown.

Quantitative molecular-barcoded 5'-RACE generated the TCR beta libraries. TCRdb called the 5' RACE reads again in MiXCR, with one record for every CDR3 protein. The top ten hold about a fifth of the sample, which has over 600,000 distinct CDR3 sequences, 15% to 20% seen once. The specimen was blood, either unsorted or a sorted T cell fraction (not recorded which). The clonotype originates from a male donor with ankylosing spondylitis.

In DNA form, the CDR3 reads TGTGCCACCAGTGGAGGGACCGGGACAGGTCAAGAGGAGCAGTACTTC. It codes for CATSGGTGTGQEEQYF. This chain uses TRBV24-1 with TRBJ2-7; the match to TRBD1 covers 8 bases. Germline CDR1 is KGHDR and CDR2 is SFDVKD. Losses at the gene ends were 5 bases for V and 7 bases for J; bases not matched to a gene: 15. This CDR3 region has 16 residues.